This is a list of T cell receptor beta chains from one sample in a study of blood T cell repertoires in COVID-19. The repertoire was sequenced with immunoSEQ multiplex PCR; TCRdb's copy has only in-frame clones and lacks some. This sample has under 200,000 clones; approximately 85% occur once, and the top ten carry approximately 5%. The specimen sequenced was peripheral blood. The receptor set was obtained from an elderly woman with acute or convalescent COVID-19. The CDR3 runs from the conserved cysteine through the conserved F or W.

cdr3_aa j_call v_call
CASSRGQGAASSQPQHF TRBJ1-5 TRBV19
CASRRLAVISEQYF TRBJ2-7 TRBV2
CASSIVPVTTGQPQHF TRBJ1-5 TRBV19
CASSQSTSGLNTGELFF TRBJ2-2 TRBV4-2
CSVEGGPSAKYEQYF TRBJ2-7 TRBV29-1
CASSLGRQASSRAQYF TRBJ2-5 TRBV11-2
CASSSIPGRTMNTEAFF TRBJ1-1 TRBV7-9
CASSLGGRKETQYF TRBJ2-5 TRBV7-3
CASTYGQGNSPLHF TRBJ1-6 TRBV6-5
CASSVGSTEAFF TRBJ1-1 TRBV28
CASSLSRAGDTIYF TRBJ1-3 TRBV5-1
CASSPSGGDQPQHF TRBJ1-5 TRBV18
CASSYGGTRSNNEQFF TRBJ2-1 TRBV6-2/TRBV6-3
CASSSWTGGAIYEKLFF TRBJ1-4 TRBV7-9
CASRTGGKDTEAFF TRBJ1-1 TRBV7-9
CASSRELIQPQHF TRBJ1-5 TRBV4-2
CASSFQRPYTGELFF TRBJ2-2 TRBV7-9
CASSLHGQGSGNTIYF TRBJ1-3 TRBV7-6
CASTLTGRGKRYF TRBJ2-7 TRBV12-3/TRBV12-4
CASSYRSLNYGYTF TRBJ1-2 TRBV19
CATSRQGQGPGLPQPQHF TRBJ1-5 TRBV15
CASSPQEGTEAFF TRBJ1-1 TRBV18
CASEGVLYGYTF TRBJ1-2 TRBV28
CASRNRDIQTDTQYF TRBJ2-3 TRBV28
CASSRDRDRAFF TRBJ1-1 TRBV3-1/TRBV3-2
CASSSIRDGYTF TRBJ1-2 TRBV27
CASSLLRDRDYEQYF TRBJ2-7 TRBV18
CASSIVGSETQYF TRBJ2-5 TRBV19
CASSERSYEQYF TRBJ2-7 TRBV25-1
CASSRTRDEQFF TRBJ2-1 TRBV2
CAWRGAGQETQYF TRBJ2-5 TRBV30
CASSYRRARGETQYF TRBJ2-5 TRBV5-6
CASSQDQLPNYGYTF TRBJ1-2 TRBV18
CSVVPTRTPDEQYF TRBJ2-7 TRBV29-1
CASGDSSSGNTIYF TRBJ1-3 TRBV2
CASSAGLAVTSSYNEQFF TRBJ2-1 TRBV3-1/TRBV3-2
CASSQARDRSSYEQYF TRBJ2-7 TRBV4-1
CASSPITAPYQPQHF TRBJ1-5 TRBV27
CASSAGNSPLHF TRBJ1-6 TRBV2
CASSEAGLETQYF TRBJ2-5 TRBV18
CASSDGVRASGRTTSEQYF TRBJ2-7 TRBV2
CASSDLDSERGGNQPQHF TRBJ1-5 TRBV6-4
CASSITRGLVNEQFF TRBJ2-1 TRBV19
CASSYSLGTYEQYF TRBJ2-7 TRBV6-5
CASSLVRSTDTQYF TRBJ2-3 TRBV7-9
CASSSGVHTEAFF TRBJ1-1 TRBV12-3/TRBV12-4
CASSLETSGRLLYNEQFF TRBJ2-1 TRBV11-2
CASSPRAKYEQYF TRBJ2-7 TRBV6-6
CASSPGPGLAGPRDF TRBJ2-7 TRBV7-2
CSASRPGTEAFF TRBJ1-1 TRBV20-1
CATSRNPSTALPDTIYF TRBJ1-3 TRBV15